The present T cell receptor beta chain was sequenced within a study of blood T cell repertoires in COVID-19. Across the whole study: The United States, Italy and Spain provided the acute and convalescent COVID-19 samples. PBMCs, B-cell-depleted T cells, or T cells provided the cDNA or gDNA that made up the material.

Methods used by the authors: Using reference gene primer amplification, nucleated cell counts were estimated. The repertoire was sequenced with immunoSEQ multiplex PCR; TCRdb's copy has only in-frame clones and lacks some. Clonal size and the V and J genes are those of that table, whereas D and trimming came from the DNA. The data contain about 69,000 clones, over 70% of them singletons. The CDR3 is 15 residues long. Germline CDR1 is LNHNV and CDR2 is YYDKDF (reference sequence). Losses at the gene ends were 1 base for V and 4 bases for J; bases not matched to a gene: 4. J is TRBJ1-3 and V is TRBV15, with 7 bases fitting TRBD1. The receptor comes from a man between 60 and 75 years old with acute or convalescent COVID-19. The sample taken for sequencing was peripheral blood. The DNA of the CDR3 is TGTGCCACCAGCAGAGGACAGGGTGGCGGAAACACCATATATTTT. Encoded protein: CATSRGQGGGNTIYF.